This T cell receptor beta chain was sequenced during a study of T cells in Graves' hyperthyroidism and ophthalmopathy. Amplification of TCR beta CDR3 regions used RNA as the template. The TCR CDR3 first-round RT-PCR relied on the HTBI primer set. MiXCR was run by TCRdb on the multiplex PCR reads, yielding one entry per CDR3 protein. The data show hundreds of thousands of distinct CDR3 sequences, roughly 13% seen once. This clonotype was counted at least ten times. Its antigen is unknown. Trimming cost V 3 bases and J 8 bases; bases outside gene matches: 4. The germline V gene encodes CDR1 SGHTA and CDR2 FQGNSA. CDR3 length: 14 residues. Whole-study results and caveats: In the blood, most expanded thyroid clonotypes above 0.001 appeared as well.

The source material was blood. The source of this sequence is a woman aged 18-29 years with Graves' hyperthyroidism. The chain links TRBV7-2 to TRBJ2-1; 10 bases match TRBD2. In DNA form, the CDR3 reads TGTGCCAGCAGCTTGCTAGCGGGGGTGTATGAGCAGTTCTTC. It codes for CASSLLAGVYEQFF.